This T cell receptor beta chain was retrieved from a study of neurological immune-mediated disorders. Study-wide results and limits: Among expanded clones, no CDR3 amino acid sequences were shared across subjects, a pattern suggesting private repertoires in all groups.

The sample holds a few counts of this clonotype. Its antigen is unidentified. Every sequencing run gave over 180 million TCR-beta sequences, taken from 15-18 subjects. In TCRdb, the 5' RACE reads were re-called with MiXCR into one record per CDR3 protein. The table has tens of thousands of distinct CDR3 sequences, about 9.3% seen once. The sample was PBMCs. This TCR was sampled from a man in his forties or fifties in good health.

The CDR3 loop is CASSSLAGEGNEQFF. The CDR3 DNA sequence: TGTGCCAGCAGCTCGCTAGCGGGAGAGGGGAATGAGCAGTTCTTC. The chain links TRBV7-2 to TRBJ2-1; 10 bases are shared with TRBD2. The CDR3 spans 15 residues. Germline V lookup: CDR1 SGHTA, CDR2 FQGNSA. Trimming took 4 bases from V and 7 from J; bases not matched to a gene: 7.